The 18 T cell receptor beta chains below all came from one sample that was sequenced in a study of T cells expressing NK-cell markers. TCRdb re-called the 5' RACE reads; every CDR3 protein appears as one record, without DNA. This repertoire includes about 32,000 distinct CDR3 sequences. The sample comprised blood T cells: a sorted CD56 or NKG2C T cell subset, CD4+ or CD8+ T cells, or bulk PBMC T cells (not recorded which). These receptors came from a woman aged 18 to 69 in good health.

The chain couples TRBV27 to TRBJ2-1; the D call from TCRdb, TRBD1, cannot be confirmed without DNA. There are 14 residues in the CDR3. Germline CDR1 MNHEY, CDR2 SMNVEV (reference sequence). CDR3 in amino acids: CASSLTGTKNEQFF.

This chain links TRBV27 with TRBJ2-7. The germline CDR1 and CDR2 sequences are MNHEY and SMNVEV (reference sequence). The CDR3 is 16 residues long. The CDR3 loop is CASSLSTDLEFYEQYF.

This chain joins TRBV7-8 and TRBJ2-2. CDR1 is SGHVS, CDR2 FQNEAQ, per germline. The CDR3 has 16 residues. The CDR3 region is CASSLGEGWNTGELFF.

The chain couples TRBV27 to TRBJ2-3; TCRdb returns TRBD1, unconfirmable since there is no DNA. The length of the CDR3 is 14 residues. Germline-derived CDR1 and CDR2 are MNHEY and SMNVEV (reference sequence). This CDR3 is CASTPWPHGDTQYF.

The chain carries TRBV20-1 and TRBJ2-1; TCRdb proposes TRBD2, but this gene call is untestable without DNA. The CDR3 sequence is 14 residues long. Per the germline V gene, CDR1 is DFQATT and CDR2 is SNEGSKA (reference sequence). CDR3 sequence: CSIGLASSYNEQFF.

The V and J genes are TRBV5-1 and TRBJ2-3. This CDR3 region has 14 residues. In germline, CDR1 is SGHRS, CDR2 YFSETQ. This CDR3 is CASSLVPSGDTQYF.

This chain links TRBV29-1 with TRBJ2-7; TCRdb's D call, TRBD1, is unchecked because there is no DNA. Germline assignment: CDR1 SQVTM and CDR2 ANQGSEA. The CDR3 runs to 16 residues. The CDR3 region is CSVEPRNGGQDYEQYF.

The V gene is TRBV9, the J gene TRBJ2-7. The CDR3 has 13 residues. Germline V gene lookup returns CDR1 SGDLS and CDR2 YYNGEE. CDR3: CASNPGDSYEQYF.

The chain employs TRBV25-1 and TRBJ1-5; TCRdb gives TRBD1 as the D gene, but with no DNA this cannot be confirmed. Germline CDR1 MGHDK, CDR2 SYGVNS. This CDR3 has 15 amino acids. CDR3 protein: CASSELGGQGQPQHF.

The V and J genes are TRBV12-5 and TRBJ2-5. CDR1 LGHNT and CDR2 FRNRAP come from the germline V gene. The CDR3 consists of 14 residues. The CDR3 spells CASGLDQGGETQYF.

V gene TRBV11-2 combines with J gene TRBJ2-1; the TCRdb call, TRBD1, lacks DNA for checking. Germline-derived CDR1 and CDR2 are SGHAT and FQNNGV. The CDR3 covers 18 residues. The CDR3 loop is CASSLGAGPGSYYNEQFF.

The chain couples TRBV9 to TRBJ2-7; the TCRdb call, TRBD1, lacks DNA for checking. The germline gives CDR1 SGDLS, CDR2 YYNGEE. This CDR3 is 14 amino acids long. CDR3 residues: CASSVGGSSYEQYF.

The V and J genes are TRBV20-1 and TRBJ2-5; as DNA is missing, the TRBD2 call by TCRdb cannot be tested. Germline V gene data show CDR1 as DFQATT and CDR2 as SNEGSKA (reference sequence). CDR3 length: 17 amino acids. The chain's CDR3 is CSARASSELNILETQYF.

This chain links TRBV7-9 with TRBJ1-2; TCRdb's D call, TRBD1, is unchecked because there is no DNA. CDR1 SEHNR and CDR2 FQNEAQ come from the germline V gene (reference sequence). This CDR3 is 15 amino acids long. CDR3 loop: CASSLASGAAYGYTF.

The V call is TRBV14, the J call TRBJ2-1; as DNA is missing, the TRBD1 call by TCRdb cannot be tested. Germline V lookup: CDR1 SGHDN, CDR2 FVKESK. This CDR3 contains 15 residues. CDR3 protein: CASSQWTGSYNEQFF.

J is TRBJ2-7 and V is TRBV5-1; with no DNA, the TCRdb D assignment of TRBD2 cannot be verified. The CDR3 loop spans 15 amino acids. The germline CDR1 and CDR2 sequences are SGHRS and YFSETQ. The CDR3 region is CASSLAVTSLHEQYF. Full variable domain (rest looked up from reference TRBV5-1 and TRBJ2-7): KAGVTQTPRYLIKTRGQQVTLSCSPISGHRSVSWYQQTPGQGLQFLFEYFSETQRNKGNFPGRFSGRQFSNSRSEMNVSTLELGDSALYLCASSLAVTSLHEQYFGPGTRLTVT.

The V call is TRBV2, the J call TRBJ1-3. This CDR3 is 15 amino acids long. Germline CDR1 is SNHLY and CDR2 is FYNNEI. The chain's CDR3 is CASSTGLHSGNTIYF.

The chain combines TRBV7-9 with TRBJ2-7; TCRdb names TRBD1, which stays unverified in the absence of DNA. The CDR3 has 15 amino acids. The germline V gene has CDR1 SEHNR and CDR2 FQNEAQ (reference sequence). CDR3 protein: CASSNRQGGSYEQYF.